The 6 T cell receptor beta chains below come from one sample, sequenced in a study of T-cell reconstitution after alpha-beta-depleted transplantation in children. The TCRbeta library was prepared with unique molecular identifiers. In TCRdb, the PCR reads were re-called with MiXCR into one record per CDR3 protein. The sample consists of about 500,000 distinct CDR3 sequences, about 10% of them appearing once. The sequences come from PBMCs, mostly from graft donor cells, collected 180 days after TCRalphabeta/CD19-depleted stem cell transplant. The receptor set was obtained from a female patient aged 2-9 years who had a stem cell transplant for aplastic anemia, so the T cells may come from the graft donor.

This clonotype was observed a handful of times. The chain links TRBV11-2 to TRBJ1-4; maybe TRBD1 (6 bases). V shed 10 bases and J shed 4 bases, with 16 bases lying between them. The CDR3 has 14 residues. Germline-derived CDR1 and CDR2 are SGHAT and FQNNGV. CDR3 protein: CATSPDRRNEKLFF. In DNA, the CDR3 is TGTGCCACCTCCCCTGACAGGCGTAATGAAAAACTGTTTTTT.

The chain carries TRBV27 and TRBJ2-7; D call uncertain. Germline values: CDR1 MNHEY, CDR2 SMNVEV (reference sequence). V shed 6 bases and J shed 3 bases, with 12 bases lying between them. The CDR3 runs to 13 residues. The CDR3 coding sequence is TGTGCCAGCAGCCCCTCCCTTGGCTACGAGCAGTACGTC. Amino acids: CASSPSLGYEQYV.

This clonotype was seen more than once but under ten times. The V gene is TRBV28, the J gene TRBJ2-1, with a tentative D call TRBD2 (7 bases). CDR3 size: 15 residues. Germline V CDR1 and CDR2: MDHEN, SYDVKM. V gave up 6 bases and J gave up 7 bases, with 19 bases separating them. This CDR3 reads CASRQLARGGNEQFF. CDR3 DNA: TGTGCCAGCAGGCAACTAGCGAGGGGGGGGAATGAGCAGTTCTTC. Full variable domain (rest looked up from reference TRBV28 and TRBJ2-1): DVKVTQSSRYLVKRTGEKVFLECVQDMDHENMFWYRQDPGLGLRLIYFSYDVKMKEKGDIPEGYSVSREKKERFSLILESASTNQTSMYLCASRQLARGGNEQFFGPGTRLTVL.

The chain uses TRBV5-5 and TRBJ2-7, with a weak D call TRBD1 (5 bases). This CDR3 has 15 residues. V shed 2 bases and J shed 0 bases, with 12 bases lying between them. CDR1 and CDR2 from the germline V gene are SGHKS and YYEKEE (reference sequence). The CDR3 bases are TGTGCCAGCAGCTTATCCCCGACAGTCTCCTACGAGCAGTACTTC. As protein: CASSLSPTVSYEQYF.

The chain has TRBV7-9 and TRBJ2-5, with 7 positions matching TRBD2. After removal of 6 bases from V and 1 base from J, the junction contained 5 bases not matched to a gene. Germline-derived CDR1 and CDR2 are SEHNR and FQNEAQ (reference sequence). This CDR3 spans 14 amino acids. CDR3 amino acids: CASRISGSQETQYF. CDR3 coding DNA: TGTGCCAGCAGAATTAGCGGGTCCCAAGAGACCCAGTACTTC.

This chain connects TRBV13 to TRBJ2-7; D tentatively reads TRBD1 or TRBD2 (5 bases each). Germline CDR1 reads PRHDT; CDR2 reads FYEKMQ (reference sequence). CDR3 length equals 19 residues. Deletions cut 3 bases from V and 3 bases from J, with 27 bases between. CDR3 nucleotide sequence: TGTGCCAGCAGCTTGAGGGCCGGGGACCATCCATCCAGTTTCTACGAGCAGTACTTC. This codes for CASSLRAGDHPSSFYEQYF.